These T cell receptor beta chains were read from a single sample in a study of blood T cell repertoires in COVID-19. Here immunoSEQ multiplex PCR was the method, and the copy in TCRdb shows in-frame clones only, minus some. In the table there are 200,000 to 250,000 clones, more than 85% of which are singletons. The sample consisted of PBMCs or T cells enriched from blood (not recorded which). The receptor set was obtained from a woman in her 50s who had recovered from COVID-19. CDR3s include the opening cysteine and the closing phenylalanine or tryptophan. The order of the fields is V gene, J gene, CDR3 protein.

>TRBV7-2|TRBJ2-7
CASSLEGGPYEQYF
>TRBV10-3|TRBJ2-3
CAISESSWAGVGDTQYF
>TRBV28|TRBJ1-2
CASSLFQGGYTF
>TRBV7-6|TRBJ2-7
CASSLGAGTGGYEQYF
>TRBV7-6|TRBJ2-2
CASSINPGLAGPGGTGELFF
>TRBV19|TRBJ1-4
CASSRTLQGGTNEKLFF
>TRBV6-5|TRBJ1-2
CASSPGQRASGYTF
>TRBV27|TRBJ2-2
CASSIAGVGSGELFF
>TRBV7-9|TRBJ2-1
CASSVGQAASYNEQFF
>TRBV3-1/TRBV3-2|TRBJ1-6
CASSLGQTTLHF
>TRBV5-1|TRBJ2-1
CASSETISGGEQFF
>TRBV5-6|TRBJ2-7
CASSQTDPLRTVWRYEQYF
>TRBV7-9|TRBJ1-1
CASSLNTEAFF
>TRBV5-1|TRBJ1-3
CASSLELGLSGNTIYF
>TRBV24-1|TRBJ2-5
CATSDGSWETQYF
>TRBV19|TRBJ1-1
CASSPLTGNTEAFF
>TRBV6-5|TRBJ1-3
CASSYRGQGTIYF
>TRBV30|TRBJ2-1
CAWSVPRTSGNEQFF
>TRBV5-1|TRBJ2-2
CASWTSGSIAGELFF
>TRBV3-1/TRBV3-2|TRBJ2-2
CASSLPLGPSGRAGTEELFF
>TRBV4-1|TRBJ2-4
CASSQVYRAKNIQYF
>TRBV28|TRBJ1-6
CASSLGTRNSPLHF
>TRBV7-9|TRBJ2-5
CASSLVGLAGGETQYF
>TRBV6-5|TRBJ1-3
CASSSGGSGNTIYF
>TRBV11-3|TRBJ2-1
CASSLDSGNGEQFF
>TRBV5-1|TRBJ2-1
CASSLGTSGNNEQFF
>TRBV10-3|TRBJ1-1
CAISDGGRTEAFF
>TRBV6-6|TRBJ2-7
CASRGGGSSDAYEQYF
>TRBV2|TRBJ2-3
CASSVQARHWAGTSTDTQYF
>TRBV7-8|TRBJ1-2
CASSRWDGGGYGYTF
>TRBV19|TRBJ1-1
CASSVQAGLNTEAFF
>TRBV5-4|TRBJ1-1
CASSPGAEMNTEAFF
>TRBV28|TRBJ2-3
CASSFAWTPDTQYF
>TRBV30|TRBJ1-6
CAWSLQGNSPLHF
>TRBV7-9|TRBJ2-5
CASSPFGQVQETQYF
>TRBV5-6|TRBJ2-7
CASSSGTGAYEQYF
>TRBV28|TRBJ2-5
CASSPPLREGETQYF
>TRBV7-3|TRBJ2-2
CASSLTGLAETGELFF
>TRBV30|TRBJ1-4
CAWGDGGFNEKLFF
>TRBV29-1|TRBJ2-5
CSGQTGGGKEQYF
>TRBV15|TRBJ2-3
CATSRDYSDTQYF
>TRBV28|TRBJ1-3
CASYSTGGGNTIYF
>TRBV6-6|TRBJ2-7
CASRNLASGNEQYF
>TRBV5-6|TRBJ2-1
CASSRGAGEQFF
>TRBV5-1|TRBJ2-1
CASSSLDNEQFF
>TRBV29-1|TRBJ2-5
CSVVFPVQETQYF
>TRBV5-1|TRBJ2-3
CASKRDTDTQYF
>TRBV24-1|TRBJ2-1
CATNSGTAFDNEQFF
>TRBV9|TRBJ2-3
CASSPGTSGTDTQYF
>TRBV2|TRBJ1-3
CASEVGSGNTIYF
>TRBV3-1/TRBV3-2|TRBJ2-1
CASSQATYGTNNNEQFF
>TRBV4-1|TRBJ1-4
CASSPSGATNEKLFF